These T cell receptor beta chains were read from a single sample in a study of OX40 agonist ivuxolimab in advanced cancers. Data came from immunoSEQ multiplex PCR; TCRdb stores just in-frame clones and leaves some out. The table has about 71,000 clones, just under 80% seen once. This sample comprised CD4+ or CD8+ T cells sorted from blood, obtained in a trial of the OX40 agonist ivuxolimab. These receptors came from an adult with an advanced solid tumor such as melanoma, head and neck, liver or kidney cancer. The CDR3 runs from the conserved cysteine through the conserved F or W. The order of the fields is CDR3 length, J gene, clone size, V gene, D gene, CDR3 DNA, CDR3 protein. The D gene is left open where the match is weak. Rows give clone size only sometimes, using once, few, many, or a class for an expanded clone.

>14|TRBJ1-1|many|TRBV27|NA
TGTGCCAGCAGTTCTTTTACAGGGAACACTGAAGCTTTCTTT
CASSSFTGNTEAFF
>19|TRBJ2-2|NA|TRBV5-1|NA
TGCGCCAGCAGCTTGGGCTGGGTTGGGCGTTTACGATACACCGGGGAGCTGTTTTTT
CASSLGWVGRLRYTGELFF
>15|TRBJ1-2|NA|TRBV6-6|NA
TGTGCCAGCAGTAGCCCCTCCCAGGGGCTCTATGGCTACACCTTC
CASSSPSQGLYGYTF
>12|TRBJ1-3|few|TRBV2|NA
TGTGCCAGCAGGGGGGGGCAGAACACCATATATTTT
CASRGGQNTIYF
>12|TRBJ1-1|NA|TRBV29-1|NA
TGCAGCGTTGTAGTGGTGAACACTGAAGCTTTCTTT
CSVVVVNTEAFF
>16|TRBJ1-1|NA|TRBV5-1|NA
TGCGCCAGCAGCTTGATGAGGAGGGGCCCGACCACTGAAGCTTTCTTT
CASSLMRRGPTTEAFF
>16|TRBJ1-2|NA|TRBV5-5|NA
TGCGCCAGCAGCCAAGATCTCGAACAGGACCTCTATGGCTACACCTTC
CASSQDLEQDLYGYTF
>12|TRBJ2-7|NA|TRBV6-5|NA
TGTGCCAGCAGTGCAGAGCCCTACGAGCAGTACTTC
CASSAEPYEQYF
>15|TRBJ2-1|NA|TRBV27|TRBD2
TGTGCCAGCAGGGTCACTAGCGGTGCCTACAATGAGCAGTTCTTC
CASRVTSGAYNEQFF
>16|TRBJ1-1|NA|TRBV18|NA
TGTGCCAGCTCACCATGGCAGGGGAGCGGGAACACTGAAGCTTTCTTT
CASSPWQGSGNTEAFF
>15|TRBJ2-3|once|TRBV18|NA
TGTGCCAGCGCTCCGGCGGGCAGTAGCACAGATACGCAGTATTTT
CASAPAGSSTDTQYF
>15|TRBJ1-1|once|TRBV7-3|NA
TGTGCCAGCAGCTCCCAGGGTAGCCCGAACACTGAAGCTTTCTTT
CASSSQGSPNTEAFF
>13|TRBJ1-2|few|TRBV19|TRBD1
TGTGCCAGTAGCCGGGACAGTAACTATGGCTACACCTTC
CASSRDSNYGYTF
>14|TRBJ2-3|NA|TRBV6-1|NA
TGTGCCAGCAGCTTAGTAAGGGGCACAGATACGCAGTATTTT
CASSLVRGTDTQYF
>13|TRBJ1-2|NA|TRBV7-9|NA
TGTGCCAGCAGCCTTAGAGGGCTGGGAGGCTACACCTTC
CASSLRGLGGYTF
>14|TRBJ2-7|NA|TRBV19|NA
TGTGCCAGTAGTGTTAGGTCGGACTCCTACGAGCAGTACTTC
CASSVRSDSYEQYF
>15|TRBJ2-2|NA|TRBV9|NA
TGTGCCAGCAAGAGAGGGAGAGGTGACACCGGGGAGCTGTTTTTT
CASKRGRGDTGELFF
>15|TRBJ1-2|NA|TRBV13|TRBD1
TGTGCCAGCAGCCGTCACAGGGGGCGCGACTATGGCTACACCTTC
CASSRHRGRDYGYTF
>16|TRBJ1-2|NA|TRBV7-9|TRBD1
TGTGCCAGCAGCTCAGGGACAGGGGGGCCTATCTATGGCTACACCTTC
CASSSGTGGPIYGYTF
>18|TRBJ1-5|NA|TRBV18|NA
TGTGCCAGCTCACCCGGGACGGCGAGGGGCTATAGCAATCAGCCCCAGCATTTT
CASSPGTARGYSNQPQHF
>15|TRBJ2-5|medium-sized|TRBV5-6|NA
TGTGCCAGCAGCTTTAAACGGACAGCCCAAGAGACCCAGTACTTC
CASSFKRTAQETQYF
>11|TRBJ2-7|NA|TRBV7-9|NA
TGTGCCAGCAGCCAACAATACGAGCAGTACTTC
CASSQQYEQYF